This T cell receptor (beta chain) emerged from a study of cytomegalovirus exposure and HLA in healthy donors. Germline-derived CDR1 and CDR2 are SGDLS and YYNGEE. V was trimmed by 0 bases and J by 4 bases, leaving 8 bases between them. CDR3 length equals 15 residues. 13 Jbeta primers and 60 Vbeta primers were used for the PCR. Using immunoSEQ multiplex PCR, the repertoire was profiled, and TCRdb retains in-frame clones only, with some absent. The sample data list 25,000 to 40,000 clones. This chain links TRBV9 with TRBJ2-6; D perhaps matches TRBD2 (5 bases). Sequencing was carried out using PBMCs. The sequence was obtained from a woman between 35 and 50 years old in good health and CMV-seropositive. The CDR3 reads CASSVGGSGANVLTF. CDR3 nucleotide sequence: TGTGCCAGCAGCGTAGGAGGGTCCGGGGCCAACGTCCTGACTTTC.